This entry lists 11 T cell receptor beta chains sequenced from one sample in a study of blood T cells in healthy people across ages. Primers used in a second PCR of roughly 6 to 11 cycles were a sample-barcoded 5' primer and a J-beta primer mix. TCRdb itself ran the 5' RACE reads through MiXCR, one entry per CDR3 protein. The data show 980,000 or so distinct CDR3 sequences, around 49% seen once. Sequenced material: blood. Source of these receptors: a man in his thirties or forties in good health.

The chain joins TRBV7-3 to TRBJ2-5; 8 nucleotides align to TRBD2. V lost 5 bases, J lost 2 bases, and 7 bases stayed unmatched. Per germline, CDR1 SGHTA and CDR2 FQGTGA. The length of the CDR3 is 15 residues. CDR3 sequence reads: CASSPTSGSQETQYF. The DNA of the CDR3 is TGTGCCAGCAGCCCCACTAGCGGTAGTCAAGAGACCCAGTACTTC.

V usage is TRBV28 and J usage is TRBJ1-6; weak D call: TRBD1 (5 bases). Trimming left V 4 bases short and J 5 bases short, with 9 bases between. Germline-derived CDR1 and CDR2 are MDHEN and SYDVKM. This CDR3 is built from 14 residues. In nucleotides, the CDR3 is TGTGCCAGCAGTTCGACAGCCGATAATTCACCCCTCCACTTT. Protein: CASSSTADNSPLHF.

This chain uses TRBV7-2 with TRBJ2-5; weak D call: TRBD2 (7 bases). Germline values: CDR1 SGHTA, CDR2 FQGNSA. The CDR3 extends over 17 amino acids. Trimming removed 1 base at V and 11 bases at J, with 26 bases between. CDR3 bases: TGTGCCAGCAGCTTAGGGTCATCCAGACAGGCCGGGGGGAAGCAGTACTTC. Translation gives CASSLGSSRQAGGKQYF.

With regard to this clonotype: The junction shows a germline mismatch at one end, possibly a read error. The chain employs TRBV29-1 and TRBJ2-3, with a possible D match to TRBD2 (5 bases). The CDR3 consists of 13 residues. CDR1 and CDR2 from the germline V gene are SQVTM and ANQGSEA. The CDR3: CSLRKGVEDAQYF. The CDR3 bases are TGCAGCTTAAGGAAGGGAGTGGAAGATGCGCAGTATTTT.

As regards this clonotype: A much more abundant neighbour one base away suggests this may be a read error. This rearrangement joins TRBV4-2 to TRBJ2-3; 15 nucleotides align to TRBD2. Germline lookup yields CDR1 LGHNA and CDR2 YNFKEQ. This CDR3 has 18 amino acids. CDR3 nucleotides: TGTGCCAGCAGCCACGGACTAGCGGGGGGGCCGGGGACAGATATGCAGTATTTT. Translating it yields CASSHGLAGGPGTDMQYF.

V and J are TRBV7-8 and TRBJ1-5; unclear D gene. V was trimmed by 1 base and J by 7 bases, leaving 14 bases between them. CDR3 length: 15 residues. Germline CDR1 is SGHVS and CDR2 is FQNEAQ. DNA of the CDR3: TGTGCCAGCAGCTTAGATTGGGGAAAAGGACAGCCCCAGCATTTT. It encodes CASSLDWGKGQPQHF.

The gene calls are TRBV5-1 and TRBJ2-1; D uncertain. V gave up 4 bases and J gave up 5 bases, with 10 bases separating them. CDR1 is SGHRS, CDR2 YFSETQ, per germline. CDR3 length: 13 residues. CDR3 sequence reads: CASSGWLNNEQFF. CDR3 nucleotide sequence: TGCGCCAGCAGCGGGTGGCTCAACAATGAGCAGTTCTTC.

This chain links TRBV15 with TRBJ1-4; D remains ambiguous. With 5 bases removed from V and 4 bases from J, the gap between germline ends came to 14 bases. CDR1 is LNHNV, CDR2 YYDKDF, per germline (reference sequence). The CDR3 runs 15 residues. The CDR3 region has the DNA TGTGCCACCAGCCCGAGGACGGGAGTTAATGAAAAACTGTTTTTT. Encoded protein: CATSPRTGVNEKLFF.

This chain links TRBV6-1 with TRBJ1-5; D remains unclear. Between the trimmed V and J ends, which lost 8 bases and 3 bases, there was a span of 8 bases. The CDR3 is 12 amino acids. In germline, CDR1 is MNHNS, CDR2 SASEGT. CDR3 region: CASGWDNQPQHF. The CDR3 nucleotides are TGTGCCAGCGGGTGGGACAATCAGCCCCAGCATTTT.

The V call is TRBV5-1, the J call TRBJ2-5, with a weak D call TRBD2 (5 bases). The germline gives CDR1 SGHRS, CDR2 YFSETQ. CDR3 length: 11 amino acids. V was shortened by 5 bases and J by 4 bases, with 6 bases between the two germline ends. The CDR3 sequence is CASRLAETQYF. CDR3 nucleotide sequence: TGCGCCAGCAGGCTAGCAGAGACCCAGTACTTC.

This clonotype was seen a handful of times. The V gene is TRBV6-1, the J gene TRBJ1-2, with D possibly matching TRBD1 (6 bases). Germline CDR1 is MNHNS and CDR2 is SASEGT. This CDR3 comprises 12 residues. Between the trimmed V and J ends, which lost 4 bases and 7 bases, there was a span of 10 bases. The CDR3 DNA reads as TGTGCCAGCAGTGGGGACAAATTTGGCTACACCTTC. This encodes CASSGDKFGYTF.